The following is a T cell receptor beta chain sequence with its context. The antigen is undetermined. The V end lost 0 bases, the J end lost 3 bases, and 1 base lay between the germline ends. CDR3 length: 12 residues. Germline CDR1 SNHLY, CDR2 FYNNEI. RNA extraction was followed by reverse transcription into cDNA, which acted as the sequencing template. Sequencing used immunoSEQ multiplex PCR; TCRdb keeps in-frame clones, though not all of them. Among 110,000 to 150,000 clones listed, about 85% were seen once. Treatment in this sample: oral pan-JAK inhibitor, 5-10 mg twice daily. The record originates from a study of CD8+ T cells in alopecia areata. General study findings and limits: Many expanded lesional clones persisted during tofacitinib (in both scalp and blood). Scalp sample sequencing also detects resident alphabeta T cells of normal skin.

The sequence derives from a human donor with alopecia areata. The rearrangement links TRBV2 to TRBJ2-3; D remains ambiguous. The material was CD8+ T cells sorted from blood, obtained at week 4, from a patient treated with tofacitinib. CDR3 region: CASSEATDTQYF. CDR3 in DNA: TGTGCCAGCAGTGAAGCAACAGATACGCAGTATTTT.